The 31 T cell receptor beta chains given below trace back to one sample, sequenced in a study of shared clonotypes between healthy human individuals (dated by TCRdb to 2020 to 2022). The library was built by means of the immunoSEQ multiplex PCR assay. TCRdb limited this immuneACCESS table to in-frame rearrangements with V and J called. A share of clones is missing; checked studies link under half to unresolved V genes, and the rest is unexplained. The sample contains 2 million to 2.5 million clones, about 95% of them found a single time. 0.13% of the sample is held by the ten biggest clonotypes. Sequenced material: naive CD4+ T cells sorted from blood. The sample's cell subset or site label, in plain terms: CD45RA+ positively selected. These receptors were collected from a man aged 18 to 30 in good health.

A word on this clone: The sample contains more than one DNA sequence encoding this CDR3. The V and J genes are TRBV18 and TRBJ2-5; no firm D call. Per the germline V gene, CDR1 is KGHSH and CDR2 is LQKENI. This CDR3 has 12 amino acids. The germline V and J ends were trimmed by 2 bases and 4 bases, with 5 bases remaining between them. The CDR3 spells CASSPTGETQYF. The CDR3 coding sequence is TGTGCCAGCTCACCAACCGGAGAGACCCAGTACTTC.

The table lists this clone with a count of one. The genes are TRBV6-5 and TRBJ2-4; D is perhaps TRBD1 or TRBD2 (6 bases each). The germline V gene has CDR1 MNHEY and CDR2 SVGAGI. Trimming removed 6 bases at V and 0 bases at J, with 12 bases between. This CDR3 is 15 amino acids long. The DNA of the CDR3 is TGTGCCAGCAGCCTCGGGGGCCTAGCCAAAAACATTCAGTACTTC. Its translation: CASSLGGLAKNIQYF.

The gene calls are TRBV29-1 and TRBJ1-1; 8 bases are a match to TRBD1. Trimming cost V 0 bases and J 9 bases; bases outside gene matches: 3. Germline CDR1 reads SQVTM; CDR2 reads ANQGSEA. The CDR3 runs 12 residues. The CDR3 DNA reads TGCAGCGTTGAAGAGTGGGACAGGAAAGCTTTCTTT. Amino acids: CSVEEWDRKAFF.

The chain links TRBV4-1 to TRBJ2-5, with TRBD2 matching 10 bases. Per germline, CDR1 MGHRA and CDR2 YSYEKL. Unmatched junction bases numbered 10, after V lost 0 bases and J lost 3 bases. This CDR3 spans 18 amino acids. For the CDR3, the DNA is TGCGCCAGCAGCCAAGATTGGGCCCGCCTAGCGGGGGAAGAGACCCAGTACTTC. It codes for CASSQDWARLAGEETQYF.

The chain uses TRBV4-1 and TRBJ1-4; 10 bases fit TRBD1. From germline, CDR1 is MGHRA and CDR2 YSYEKL. Trimming at V came to 0 bases and at J to 8 bases, leaving 9 bases not matched to a gene. This CDR3 spans 17 amino acids. The CDR3 here is CASSQDNGGQGKEKLFF. The DNA of the CDR3 is TGCGCCAGCAGCCAAGATAATGGGGGACAGGGGAAGGAAAAACTGTTTTTT.

This clone has just one count. The J gene is TRBJ1-5, the V gene TRBV5-1; D may be TRBD1 (5 bases). CDR1 and CDR2 (germline): SGHRS, YFSETQ. The length of the CDR3 is 16 residues. V was cut by 1 base and J by 4 bases, with 15 bases left in between. The CDR3 reads CASSLTGGGGNQPQHF. The CDR3 coding sequence is TGCGCCAGCAGCTTGACCGGCGGGGGTGGAAATCAGCCCCAGCATTTT. Looking up the rest from reference TRBV5-1 and TRBJ1-5 gives the full variable domain: KAGVTQTPRYLIKTRGQQVTLSCSPISGHRSVSWYQQTPGQGLQFLFEYFSETQRNKGNFPGRFSGRQFSNSRSEMNVSTLELGDSALYLCASSLTGGGGNQPQHFGDGTRLSIL.

In this sample, this clone turned up once. The chain uses TRBV7-6 and TRBJ1-3, with TRBD1 as a possible D gene (5 bases). V lost 1 base and J lost 3, with 13 bases in between. The CDR3 has 16 residues. Germline V gene lookup returns CDR1 SGHVS and CDR2 FNYEAQ. The CDR3 nucleotides are TGTGCCAGCAGCTTAGACCGGGGACTCGGTGGAAACACCATATATTTT. Amino acid sequence: CASSLDRGLGGNTIYF.

This sequence joins TRBV18 and TRBJ2-5; D uncertain. The length of the CDR3 is 11 residues. With 3 bases removed from V and 7 bases from J, the gap between germline ends came to 6 bases. Germline values: CDR1 KGHSH, CDR2 LQKENI. The CDR3: CASSPDRTQYF. DNA for the CDR3: TGTGCCAGCTCACCCGATCGGACCCAGTACTTC.

This chain uses TRBV10-3 with TRBJ1-2; maybe TRBD1 (5 bases). The V gene lost 3 bases and the J gene lost 8 bases, with 10 bases spanning the gap. CDR3 length: 12 residues. Germline V gives CDR1 ENHRY, CDR2 SYGVKD. The CDR3, as DNA: TGTGCCATCAGTGATTCTGGGACCGGCTACACCTTC. Translation: CAISDSGTGYTF.

CDR3 sequence: CASSPSGGTRWREETQYF. CDR3 DNA sequence: TGTGCCAGCTCCCCTAGCGGGGGGACCCGATGGAGAGAAGAGACCCAGTACTTC. The J gene is TRBJ2-5, the V gene TRBV18, with TRBD2 identical over 11 bases. J gave up 3 bases and V 6 bases, and 15 bases lay outside the gene matches. The CDR3 covers 18 residues. Germline CDR1 is KGHSH and CDR2 is LQKENI.

This clone was detected only once. This sequence joins TRBV5-1 and TRBJ2-7, with 8 bases fitting TRBD1. CDR3 size: 16 residues. Germline V CDR1 and CDR2: SGHRS, YFSETQ. With V trimmed by 0 bases and J by 3 bases, 8 bases remained unmatched. The CDR3 spells CASSLGAGGSLYEQYF. The CDR3 bases are TGCGCCAGCAGCTTGGGCGCAGGGGGCTCCCTCTACGAGCAGTACTTC. The full variable domain, in which reference TRBV5-1 and TRBJ2-7 provide the parts outside the CDR3, is KAGVTQTPRYLIKTRGQQVTLSCSPISGHRSVSWYQQTPGQGLQFLFEYFSETQRNKGNFPGRFSGRQFSNSRSEMNVSTLELGDSALYLCASSLGAGGSLYEQYFGPGTRLTVT.

The chain couples TRBV5-4 to TRBJ2-2; D is unclear. CDR3 length: 14 residues. Per germline, CDR1 SGHNT and CDR2 YYREEE (reference sequence). Trimming took 0 bases from V and 3 from J, leaving 6 bases between them. The chain's CDR3 is CASSLVADTGELFF. The CDR3 region has the DNA TGTGCCAGCAGCTTGGTGGCAGACACCGGGGAGCTGTTTTTT.

Written as DNA, the CDR3 is TGTGCCAGCAGCTTATCCTGGCGGGGGGCGACTGAAGCTTTCTTT. The encoded protein is CASSLSWRGATEAFF. The chain couples TRBV7-9 to TRBJ1-1; tentatively, D is TRBD1 (6 bases). V was shortened by 2 bases and J by 5 bases, with 15 bases between the two germline ends. The CDR3 is 15 residues long. Germline CDR1 is SEHNR and CDR2 is FQNEAQ (reference sequence).

The V and J genes are TRBV7-9 and TRBJ1-2; D remains unclear. Deletions cut 5 bases from V and 4 bases from J, with 11 bases between. CDR1 is SEHNR and CDR2 is FQNEAQ in the germline V gene (reference sequence). CDR3 length equals 13 residues. The CDR3 here is CASSLDWVYGYTF. The CDR3 DNA reads TGTGCCAGCAGCCTAGACTGGGTCTATGGCTACACCTTC.

This clone was recorded once. The chain combines TRBV7-3 with TRBJ2-3; unclear D gene. Trimming took 2 bases from V and 0 from J, leaving 6 bases between them. The length of the CDR3 is 14 residues. The germline V gene has CDR1 SGHTA and CDR2 FQGTGA. The CDR3 DNA is TGTGCCAGCAGCTTAGGGTGGAGCACAGATACGCAGTATTTT. Translating it yields CASSLGWSTDTQYF.

This chain connects TRBV29-1 to TRBJ1-2; D gene uncertain. The CDR3 consists of 10 residues. Trimming left V 4 bases short and J 8 bases short, with 8 bases between. The germline CDR1 and CDR2 sequences are SQVTM and ANQGSEA. This CDR3 reads CSVVGNGYTF. The CDR3 DNA reads as TGCAGCGTTGTGGGGAACGGCTACACCTTC.

The chain links TRBV7-2 to TRBJ1-2; D perhaps matches TRBD1 (5 bases). Germline lookup yields CDR1 SGHTA and CDR2 FQGNSA. There are 13 residues in the CDR3. V was shortened by 1 base and J by 4 bases, with 7 bases between the two germline ends. CDR3 nucleotide sequence: TGTGCCAGCAGCTTAGGGGGCTTCTATGGCTACACCTTC. The encoded protein is CASSLGGFYGYTF. Variable domain in full (rest from reference TRBV7-2 and TRBJ1-2): GAGVSQSPSNKVTEKGKDVELRCDPISGHTALYWYRQSLGQGLEFLIYFQGNSAPDKSGLPSDRFSAERTGGSVSTLTIQRTQQEDSAVYLCASSLGGFYGYTFGSGTRLTVV.

The chain recombines TRBV5-5 with TRBJ2-2; a possible D gene is TRBD1 (5 bases). Trimming shortened V by 5 bases and J by 3 bases, and 8 bases separated the two germline ends. Germline lookup yields CDR1 SGHKS and CDR2 YYEKEE (reference sequence). This CDR3 comprises 13 residues. The CDR3 region has the DNA TGTGCCAGCAGTGCAGGGCACACCGGGGAGCTGTTTTTT. It encodes CASSAGHTGELFF. Variable domain in full (rest from reference TRBV5-5 and TRBJ2-2): DAGVTQSPTHLIKTRGQQVTLRCSPISGHKSVSWYQQVLGQGPQFIFQYYEKEERGRGNFPDRFSARQFPNYSSELNVNALLLGDSALYLCASSAGHTGELFFGEGSRLTVL.

The chain employs TRBV11-2 and TRBJ2-7, with 13 bases lining up with TRBD2. The V segment lost 0 bases and the J segment 4 bases; nucleotides outside the gene matches: 6. Germline values: CDR1 SGHAT, CDR2 FQNNGV. The CDR3 loop spans 17 amino acids. CDR3 DNA sequence: TGTGCCAGCAGCTTAGAGGGACTAGCGGGACCGTATTACGAGCAGTACTTC. Amino acid sequence: CASSLEGLAGPYYEQYF.

The chain uses TRBV6-5 and TRBJ2-2; 13 bases are shared with TRBD2. The CDR3 length is 16 residues. Germline loops: CDR1 MNHEY, CDR2 SVGAGI. Trimming cost V 2 bases and J 4 bases; bases outside gene matches: 1. This CDR3 is CASSYRLAGGTGELFF. The CDR3 nucleotides are TGTGCCAGCAGTTACCGACTAGCGGGGGGCACCGGGGAGCTGTTTTTT.

The V gene is TRBV4-3, the J gene TRBJ1-6; D is perhaps TRBD1 (6 bases). The V and J ends lost 10 bases and 11 bases respectively, with 18 bases between them. CDR3 length: 13 amino acids. CDR1 and CDR2 (germline): LGHNA, YSLEER. In nucleotides, the CDR3 is TGCGCCATCCCCCCGGGGGGGCTTCCACCCCTCCACTTT. Translated: CAIPPGGLPPLHF.

The V gene is TRBV19, the J gene TRBJ1-5; 10 bases map to TRBD1. The CDR3 has 14 residues. CDR1 is LNHDA, CDR2 SQIVND, per germline (reference sequence). The J segment lost 6 bases and the V segment lost 6 bases, leaving 5 bases of the junction unmatched. CDR3 residues: CASSSGTGAQPQHF. DNA of the CDR3: TGTGCCAGTAGCTCCGGGACAGGGGCTCAGCCCCAGCATTTT.

This chain connects TRBV10-3 to TRBJ2-2; 7 bases are shared with TRBD1. Germline CDR1 and CDR2: ENHRY and SYGVKD. With V trimmed by 4 bases and J by 3 bases, 5 bases remained unmatched. The CDR3 length is 15 residues. The CDR3 protein is CAISGETGYTGELFF. DNA of the CDR3: TGTGCCATCAGTGGGGAGACAGGGTACACCGGGGAGCTGTTTTTT.

V gene TRBV6-1 combines with J gene TRBJ1-3, with D maybe TRBD1 (6 bases). CDR1 MNHNS and CDR2 SASEGT come from the germline V gene. The CDR3 loop spans 16 amino acids. Trimming removed 2 bases at V and 0 bases at J, with 11 bases between. The DNA for the CDR3 is TGTGCCAGCAGTGAAACAGGGACAAACTCTGGAAACACCATATATTTT. The encoded protein is CASSETGTNSGNTIYF.

The V gene is TRBV18, the J gene TRBJ1-1; no clear D gene. V gave up 0 bases and J gave up 8 bases, with 7 bases separating them. The germline gives CDR1 KGHSH, CDR2 LQKENI. The CDR3 loop spans 12 amino acids. This chain's CDR3 is CASSPPLTEAFF. The DNA of the CDR3 is TGTGCCAGCTCACCACCTTTGACAGAAGCTTTCTTT.

This clone was seen once. This same CDR3 is encoded by further DNA sequences in the sample. The chain is built from TRBV5-1 and TRBJ2-3, with a weak D call TRBD1 (5 bases). The CDR3 length is 13 residues. V dropped 0 bases and J dropped 5 bases, with 7 bases sitting between them. Per the germline V gene, CDR1 is SGHRS and CDR2 is YFSETQ. The chain's CDR3 is CASSLGQGDTQYF. The CDR3 DNA is TGCGCCAGCAGCTTGGGTCAGGGAGATACGCAGTATTTT.

Remarks on this clone: Other DNA sequences within the sample encode an identical CDR3. The V gene is TRBV18, the J gene TRBJ1-2, with 7 bases lining up with TRBD1. CDR3 length: 14 amino acids. Unmatched junction bases numbered 6, after V lost 6 bases and J lost 2 bases. Germline V CDR1 and CDR2: KGHSH, LQKENI. CDR3 loop: CASSPQTGNYGYTF. The CDR3 DNA is TGTGCCAGCTCCCCTCAGACAGGGAACTATGGCTACACCTTC.

The chain couples TRBV18 to TRBJ2-7, with a possible D match to TRBD2 (5 bases). The germline V and J ends were trimmed by 3 bases and 7 bases, with 13 bases remaining between them. CDR3 size: 13 residues. In germline, CDR1 is KGHSH, CDR2 LQKENI. This CDR3 is CASSPSGPGEQYF. In DNA form, the CDR3 reads TGTGCCAGCTCACCGTCCGGGCCGGGGGAGCAGTACTTC.

The chain carries TRBV6-5 and TRBJ1-2, with D maybe TRBD1 (6 bases). Germline CDR1 MNHEY, CDR2 SVGAGI. CDR3 length: 14 amino acids. V lost 7 bases and J lost 5, with 17 bases in between. The CDR3 sequence is CASTRIMGAYGYTF. The CDR3 DNA is TGTGCCAGCACTCGAATCATGGGGGCGTATGGCTACACCTTC.

The chain recombines TRBV18 with TRBJ1-2; the D is unclear. This CDR3 region has 14 residues. Trimming cost V 5 bases and J 5 bases, with 15 bases left between them. Germline V CDR1 and CDR2: KGHSH, LQKENI. CDR3 DNA: TGTGCCAGCTCAAATTCCGAAGTAGGGTATGGCTACACCTTC. It translates to CASSNSEVGYGYTF.

With regard to this clone: Other nucleotide sequences in the sample specify the same CDR3. The rearrangement joins TRBV6-6 to TRBJ1-4; D is ambiguous. Per germline, CDR1 MNHNY and CDR2 SVGAGI (reference sequence). Trimming cost V 2 bases and J 3 bases, with 1 base left between them. The CDR3 contains 12 residues. CDR3 DNA: TGTGCCAGCAGTTACCCTAATGAAAAACTGTTTTTT. This codes for CASSYPNEKLFF.